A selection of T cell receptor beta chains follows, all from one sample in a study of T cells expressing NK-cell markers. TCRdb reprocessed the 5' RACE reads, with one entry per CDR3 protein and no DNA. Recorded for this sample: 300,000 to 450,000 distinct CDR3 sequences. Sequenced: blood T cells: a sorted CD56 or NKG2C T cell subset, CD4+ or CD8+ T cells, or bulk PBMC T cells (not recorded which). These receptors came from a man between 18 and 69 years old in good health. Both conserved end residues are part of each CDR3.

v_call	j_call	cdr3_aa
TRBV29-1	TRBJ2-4	CSPFISFLAKNIQYF
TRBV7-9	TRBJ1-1	CASSRLGSNTEAFF
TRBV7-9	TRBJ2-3	CASSPSTPSGTDTQYF
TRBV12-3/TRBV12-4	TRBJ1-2	CASSTKTGGRNGYTF
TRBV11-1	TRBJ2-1	CASSLKGSGYNEQFF
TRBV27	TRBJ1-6	CASSFTDRDGGSPLHF
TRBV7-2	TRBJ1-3	CASSLVKGHTIYF
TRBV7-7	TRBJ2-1	CASSLSDKGFEQFF
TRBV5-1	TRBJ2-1	CASSLDRGTRGQFF
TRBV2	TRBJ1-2	CASGPDRASYGYTF
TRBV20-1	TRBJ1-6	CSARPGRVNSPLHF
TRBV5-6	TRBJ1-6	CASSLGRTVRAAPLHF
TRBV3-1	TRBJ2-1	CASSARGTHAFGNEQFF
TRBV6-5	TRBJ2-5	CASSYSGDRGTSSEYF
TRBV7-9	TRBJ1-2	CASSIGQGSISNYGYTF
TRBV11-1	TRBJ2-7	CASSTGTGGGMLPYEQYF
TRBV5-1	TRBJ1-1	CASSLLGAGQGGEAFF
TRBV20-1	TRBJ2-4	CSAKIGTGENIQYF
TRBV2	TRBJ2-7	CASSERNRADEQYF
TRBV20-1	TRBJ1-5	CSAGGHSNQPQHF
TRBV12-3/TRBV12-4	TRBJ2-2	CASNPGEGVEDTGELFF
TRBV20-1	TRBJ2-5	CSASRNTPRETQYF
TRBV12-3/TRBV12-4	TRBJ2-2	CASSFRRGGRTGELFF
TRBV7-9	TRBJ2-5	CASSVSGGGETQYF
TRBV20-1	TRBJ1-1	CSARTTGTSNTEAFF
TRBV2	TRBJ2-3	CASSVPGGSLPATQYF
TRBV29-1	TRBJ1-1	CSGKGASMNTEAFF
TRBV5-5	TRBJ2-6	CASSLGGRVGANVLTF
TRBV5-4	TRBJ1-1	CASSDKQGMNTEAFF
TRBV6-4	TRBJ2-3	CASSEGLGGTDTQYF
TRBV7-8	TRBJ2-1	CASSYAGQGEQFF
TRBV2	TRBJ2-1	CASSEWGLARRQFF
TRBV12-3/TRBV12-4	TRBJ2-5	CASSFSTSGQETQYF
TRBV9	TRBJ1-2	CASSATDLGGYTF
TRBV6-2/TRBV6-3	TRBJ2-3	CASSKINTDTQYF
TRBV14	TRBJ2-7	CASSRRGTGAPSYEQYF
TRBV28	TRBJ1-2	CASSIWPVEGNGYTF
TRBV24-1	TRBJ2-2	CATSDTGTHSGELFF
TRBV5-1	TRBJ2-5	CASSLAGYVETQYF
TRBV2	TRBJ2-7	CATLKLAGDHEQYF
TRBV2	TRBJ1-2	CASLGRGARDGYTF
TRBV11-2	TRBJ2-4	CASSKAIPSTSGVGGIQYF
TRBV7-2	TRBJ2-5	CASSHWGLGQETQYF
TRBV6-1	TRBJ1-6	CASSSSGARSPLHF
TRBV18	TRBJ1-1	CASSRLDSLNTEAFF
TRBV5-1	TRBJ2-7	CASSPSWGTSSYEQYF
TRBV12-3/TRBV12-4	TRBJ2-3	CASRERGWSTDTQYF
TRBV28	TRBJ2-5	CASSLGRGPQYF
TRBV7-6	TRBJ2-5	CASSAETVPALGTQYF
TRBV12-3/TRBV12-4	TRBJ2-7	CASSRWGQGGYEQYF
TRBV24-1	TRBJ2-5	CATSDLGPQETQYF
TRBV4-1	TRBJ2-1	CASSQGGRPYNEQFF